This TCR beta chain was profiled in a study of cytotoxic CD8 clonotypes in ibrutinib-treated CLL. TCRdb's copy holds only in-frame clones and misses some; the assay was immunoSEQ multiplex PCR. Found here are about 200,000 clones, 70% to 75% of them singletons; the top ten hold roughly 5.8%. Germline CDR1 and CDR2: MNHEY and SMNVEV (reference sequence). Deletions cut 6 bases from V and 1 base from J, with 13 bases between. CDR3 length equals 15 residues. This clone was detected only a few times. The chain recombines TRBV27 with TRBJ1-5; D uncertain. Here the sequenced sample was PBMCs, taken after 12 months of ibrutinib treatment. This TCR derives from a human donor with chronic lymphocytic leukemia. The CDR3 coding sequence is TGTGCCAGCAGCCCCCGGAGGGCAAGCAATCAGCCCCAGCATTTT. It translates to CASSPRRASNQPQHF.